These T cell receptor beta chains were read from a single sample in a study of early T cells in non-severe SARS-CoV-2 infection. One entry per CDR3 protein results from TCRdb running MiXCR on the 5' RACE reads. The sample shows under 30,000 distinct CDR3 sequences, around 6% of them seen only once. The sequencing sample was made of whole blood. The receptors stem from an adult who was a healthcare worker with PCR-confirmed SARS-CoV-2 infection or an uninfected control (not recorded which). Each CDR3 is given with its conserved first and last residue. The D gene is left open where the match is weak. A row's size may be missing; if present it is once, few, many or a size class.

d_gene | abundance | j_gene | v_gene | CDR3nt | CDR3aa
. | many | TRBJ2-6 | TRBV10-3 | TGTGCCATCAGTGAGACGGGACACAACTCTGGGGCCAACGTCCTGACTTTC | CAISETGHNSGANVLTF
TRBD2 | once | TRBJ2-7 | TRBV11-2 | TGTGCCAGCAGCTCGAGAGCCGGGACTAGCGGAGATTCCTACGAGCAGTACTTC | CASSSRAGTSGDSYEQYF
. | many | TRBJ2-1 | TRBV4-2 | TGTGCCAGCAGCCAAGTCCGGGGAACCTACAATGAGCAGTTCTTC | CASSQVRGTYNEQFF
. | many | TRBJ1-1 | TRBV4-1 | TGCGCCAGCAGCTGGGATTTAAACACTGAAGCTTTCTTT | CASSWDLNTEAFF
TRBD2 | many | TRBJ2-1 | TRBV9 | TGTGCCAGCAGCCCCGGGACTAACCACAATGAGCAGTTCTTC | CASSPGTNHNEQFF
TRBD2 | many | TRBJ2-1 | TRBV7-8 | TGTGCCAGCAGCCAGGCCCAGACTAGCGGGAGTATATGGTACAATGAGCAGTTCTTC | CASSQAQTSGSIWYNEQFF
. | many | TRBJ2-2 | TRBV4-1 | TGCGCCAGCAGCCATACGAACACCGGGGAGCTGTTTTTT | CASSHTNTGELFF
. | many | TRBJ2-5 | TRBV10-2 | TGCGCCAGCAGTGAGTTCAGCGGACAAGAGACCCAGTACTTC | CASSEFSGQETQYF
. | many | TRBJ2-7 | TRBV6-5 | TGTGCCAGCAGCCCCGGGTACCTGGACTCCTACGAGCAGTACTTC | CASSPGYLDSYEQYF
. | few | TRBJ2-7 | TRBV4-1 | TGCGCCAGCAGCCAATCGTCAGGGGATACCTACGAGCAGTACTTC | CASSQSSGDTYEQYF
. | few | TRBJ1-2 | TRBV7-2 | TGTGCCAGCAGCTCGGGACACACGTCGTATGGCTACACCTTC | CASSSGHTSYGYTF
TRBD2 | . | TRBJ2-3 | TRBV6-5 | TGTGCCAGCAGTTATTTAACCGGGACTAGCGGGACAGATACGCAGTATTTT | CASSYLTGTSGTDTQYF
. | . | TRBJ2-3 | TRBV11-2 | TGTGCCAGCAGCCCCGGGACCTACCGCACAGATACGCAGTATTTT | CASSPGTYRTDTQYF
. | . | TRBJ2-7 | TRBV30 | TGTGCCTGGAATGGCGGCCTAAAAGTAGAGCAGTACTTC | CAWNGGLKVEQYF
TRBD1 | many | TRBJ2-3 | TRBV20-1 | TGCAGTGCTAGACGTCGGGACAGGGCCACAGATACGCAGTATTTT | CSARRRDRATDTQYF
. | many | TRBJ2-1 | TRBV5-1 | TGCGCCAGCAGCTTGGAGGCTATTAGCAATGAGCAGTTCTTC | CASSLEAISNEQFF
TRBD2 | . | TRBJ2-2 | TRBV19 | TGTGCCAGTAGTATAAGCACTTCGGGGGGCGGGGAGCTGTTTTTT | CASSISTSGGGELFF
TRBD2 | many | TRBJ2-7 | TRBV11-2 | TGTGCCAGCAGCAAAGCTAGCGGGAGTACCTACGAGCAGTACTTC | CASSKASGSTYEQYF
. | many | TRBJ1-5 | TRBV9 | TGTGCCAGCAGCGTAGATGGCGGGGCCGGTCAGCCCCAGCATTTT | CASSVDGGAGQPQHF
. | many | TRBJ2-7 | TRBV20-1 | TGCAGTGCCAGAGGAGGACATAACTCGTACGAGCAGTACTTC | CSARGGHNSYEQYF